This TCR beta chain was profiled in a study of T cell changes during pregnancy in multiple sclerosis (dated by TCRdb to between 2018 and 2020). For the study in its entirety: The study examined how the T cell repertoire changed over the course of pregnancy in women with multiple sclerosis.

The library came from the immunoSEQ multiplex PCR assay. Here the immuneACCESS table is served through TCRdb, limited to in-frame sequences with V and J called. Missing clones are a known gap in these copies; in checked studies unresolved V genes cover under half, and the rest lacks a known reason. This sample is represented by about 70,000 clones; approximately 92% of them were singletons. Approximately 3% of the sample lies in the top ten. V drops 1 base and J drops 1 base, leaving 10 bases in between. From the cysteine up to the phenylalanine, the CDR3 has a length of 15 residues. Solely the CDR3 DNA is kept, with 45 bases framed from the first base. CDR1 LGHNA and CDR2 YNFKEQ are derived from the germline V gene. In regard to this clone: It lacks a known antigen. Base qualities are not at hand, and no much larger clone is one base apart.

This receptor was identified in a female donor in good health, enrolled as a control in a pregnancy study. The sequenced sample was CD8+ T cells from peripheral blood mononuclear cells, obtained in the third trimester of pregnancy. The chain uses TRBV4-2 and TRBJ1-1; the best D guess is TRBD1, with 6 bases matching. CDR3 protein: CASSQARGSNTEAFF. DNA sequence: TGTGCCAGCAGCCAAGCAAGGGGGTCGAACACTGAAGCTTTCTTT.